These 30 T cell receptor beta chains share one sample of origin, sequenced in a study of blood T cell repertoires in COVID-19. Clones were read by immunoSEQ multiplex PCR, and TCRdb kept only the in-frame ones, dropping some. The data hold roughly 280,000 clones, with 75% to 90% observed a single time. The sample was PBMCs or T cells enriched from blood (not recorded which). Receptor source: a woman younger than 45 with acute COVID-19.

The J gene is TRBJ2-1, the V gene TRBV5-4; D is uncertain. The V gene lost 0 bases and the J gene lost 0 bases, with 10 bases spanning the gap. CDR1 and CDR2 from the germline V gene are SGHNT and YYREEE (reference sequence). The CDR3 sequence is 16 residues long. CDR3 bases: TGTGCCAGCAGCTTGGGTACCGTCTACTCCTACAATGAGCAGTTCTTC. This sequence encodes CASSLGTVYSYNEQFF.

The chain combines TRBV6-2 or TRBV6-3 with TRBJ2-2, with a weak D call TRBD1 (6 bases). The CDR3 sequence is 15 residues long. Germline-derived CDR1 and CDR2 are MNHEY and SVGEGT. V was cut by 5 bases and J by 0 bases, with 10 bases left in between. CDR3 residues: CASSRTGPNTGELFF. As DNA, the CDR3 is TGTGCCAGCAGTCGTACAGGGCCGAACACCGGGGAGCTGTTTTTT.

This CDR3 reads CASSLVRAGGQETQYF. The DNA for the CDR3 is TGTGCCAGCAGCTTAGTTCGAGCGGGAGGGCAAGAGACCCAGTACTTC. The chain uses TRBV7-8 and TRBJ2-5, with 10 bases aligning to TRBD2. The CDR3 spans 16 residues. The germline V gene encodes CDR1 SGHVS and CDR2 FQNEAQ. J was trimmed by 2 bases and V by 1 base; bases with no gene match: 4.

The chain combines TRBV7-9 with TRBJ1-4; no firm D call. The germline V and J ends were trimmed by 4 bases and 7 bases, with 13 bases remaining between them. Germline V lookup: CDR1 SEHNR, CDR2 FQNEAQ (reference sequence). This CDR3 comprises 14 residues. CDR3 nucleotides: TGTGCCAGCAGCTCTTTGGTTGCGAGTGAAAAACTGTTTTTT. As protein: CASSSLVASEKLFF.

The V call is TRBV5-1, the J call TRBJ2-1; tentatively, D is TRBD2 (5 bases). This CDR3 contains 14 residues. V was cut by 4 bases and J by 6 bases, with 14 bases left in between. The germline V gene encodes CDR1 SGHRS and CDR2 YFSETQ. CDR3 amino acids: CASSLVGVGNEQFF. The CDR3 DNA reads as TGCGCCAGCAGCCTGGTGGGAGTCGGCAATGAGCAGTTCTTC.

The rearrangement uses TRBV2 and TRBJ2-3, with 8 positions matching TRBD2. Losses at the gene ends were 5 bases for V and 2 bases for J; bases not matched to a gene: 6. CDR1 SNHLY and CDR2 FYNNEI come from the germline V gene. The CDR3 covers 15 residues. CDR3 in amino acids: CASSYSGTFTDTQYF. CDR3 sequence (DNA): TGTGCCAGCAGTTATAGCGGGACATTCACAGATACGCAGTATTTT.

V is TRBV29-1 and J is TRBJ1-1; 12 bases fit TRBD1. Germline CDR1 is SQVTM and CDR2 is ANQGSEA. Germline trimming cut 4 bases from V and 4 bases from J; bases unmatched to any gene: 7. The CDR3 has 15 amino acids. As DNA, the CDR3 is TGCAGCGTTGCTAGGGGACAGGGGGCCGGCACTGAAGCTTTCTTT. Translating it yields CSVARGQGAGTEAFF.

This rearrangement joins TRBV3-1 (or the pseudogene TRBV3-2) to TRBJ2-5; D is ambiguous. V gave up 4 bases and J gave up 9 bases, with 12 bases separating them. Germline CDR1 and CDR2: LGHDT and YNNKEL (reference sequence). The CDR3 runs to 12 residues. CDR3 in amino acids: CASSPQMGAQYF. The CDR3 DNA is TGTGCCAGCAGCCCCCAGATGGGCGCCCAGTACTTC.

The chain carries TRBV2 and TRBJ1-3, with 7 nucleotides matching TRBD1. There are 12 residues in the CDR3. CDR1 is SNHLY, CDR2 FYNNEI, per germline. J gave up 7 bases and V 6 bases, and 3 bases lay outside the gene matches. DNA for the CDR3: TGTGCCAGCAGGGGACAGCACAACACCATATATTTT. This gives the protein CASRGQHNTIYF.

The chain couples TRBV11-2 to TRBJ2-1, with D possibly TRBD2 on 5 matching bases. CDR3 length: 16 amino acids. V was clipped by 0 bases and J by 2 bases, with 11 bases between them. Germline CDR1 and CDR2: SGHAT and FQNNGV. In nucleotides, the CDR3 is TGTGCCAGCAGCTTAGAACGGGATTCTACCTACAATGAGCAGTTCTTC. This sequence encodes CASSLERDSTYNEQFF. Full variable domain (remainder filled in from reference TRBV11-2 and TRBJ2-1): EAGVAQSPRYKIIEKRQSVAFWCNPISGHATLYWYQQILGQGPKLLIQFQNNGVVDDSQLPKDRFSAERLKGVDSTLKIQPAKLEDSAVYLCASSLERDSTYNEQFFGPGTRLTVL.

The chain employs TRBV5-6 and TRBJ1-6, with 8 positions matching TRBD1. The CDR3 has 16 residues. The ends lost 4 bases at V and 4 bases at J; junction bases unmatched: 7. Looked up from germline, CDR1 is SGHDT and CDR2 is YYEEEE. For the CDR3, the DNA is TGTGCCAGCAGCCCACGGACAGGGTTGTATAATTCACCCCTCCACTTT. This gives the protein CASSPRTGLYNSPLHF.

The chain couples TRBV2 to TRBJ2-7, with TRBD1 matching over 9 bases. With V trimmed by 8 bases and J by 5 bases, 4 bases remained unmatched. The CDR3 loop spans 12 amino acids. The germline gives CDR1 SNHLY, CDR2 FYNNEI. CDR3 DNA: TGTGCCAGCGGCGGGACAGGGAACGAGCAGTACTTC. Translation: CASGGTGNEQYF. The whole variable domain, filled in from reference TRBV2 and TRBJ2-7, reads EPEVTQTPSHQVTQMGQEVILRCVPISNHLYFYWYRQILGQKVEFLVSFYNNEISEKSEIFDDQFSVERPDGSNFTLKIRSTKLEDSAMYFCASGGTGNEQYFGPGTRLTVT.

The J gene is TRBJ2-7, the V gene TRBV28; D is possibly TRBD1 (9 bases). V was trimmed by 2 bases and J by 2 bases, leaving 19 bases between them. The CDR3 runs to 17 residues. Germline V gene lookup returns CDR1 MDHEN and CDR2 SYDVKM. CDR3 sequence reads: CASSLGGRTGAPYEQYF. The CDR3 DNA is TGTGCCAGCAGTTTAGGCGGGAGGACAGGGGCCCCCTACGAGCAGTACTTC.

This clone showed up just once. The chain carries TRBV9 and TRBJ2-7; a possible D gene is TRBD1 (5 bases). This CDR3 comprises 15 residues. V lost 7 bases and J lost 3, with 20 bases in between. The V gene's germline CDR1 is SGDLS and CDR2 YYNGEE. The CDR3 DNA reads TGTGCCAGCGATCGTAGGGGCCCGGAATTCTACGAGCAGTACTTC. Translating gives CASDRRGPEFYEQYF.

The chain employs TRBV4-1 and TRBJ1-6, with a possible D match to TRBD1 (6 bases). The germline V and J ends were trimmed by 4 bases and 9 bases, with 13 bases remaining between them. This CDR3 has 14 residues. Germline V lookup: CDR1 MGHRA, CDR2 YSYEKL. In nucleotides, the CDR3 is TGCGCCAGCAGCCCCAAGGGGGGGAGTTCACCCCTCCACTTT. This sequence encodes CASSPKGGSSPLHF.

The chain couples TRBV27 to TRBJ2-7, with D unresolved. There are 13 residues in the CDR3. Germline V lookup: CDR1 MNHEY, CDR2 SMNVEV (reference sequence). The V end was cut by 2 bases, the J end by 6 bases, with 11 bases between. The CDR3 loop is CASSLERSVEQYF. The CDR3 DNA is TGTGCCAGCAGTTTAGAGCGCTCCGTCGAGCAGTACTTC.

The CDR3 DNA reads as TGTGCCAGCAGCCCACCGGGGACTAGCCGTCACAATGAGCAGTTCTTC. Amino acids: CASSPPGTSRHNEQFF. The V gene is TRBV5-4, the J gene TRBJ2-1, with 9 bases fitting TRBD2. This CDR3 comprises 16 residues. Germline V lookup: CDR1 SGHNT, CDR2 YYREEE (reference sequence). V gave up 4 bases and J gave up 5 bases; unmatched junction bases: 10.

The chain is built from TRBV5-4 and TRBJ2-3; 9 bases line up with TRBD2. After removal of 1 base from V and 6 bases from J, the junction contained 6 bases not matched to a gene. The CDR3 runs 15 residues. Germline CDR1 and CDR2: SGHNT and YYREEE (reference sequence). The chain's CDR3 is CASSLFSGGADTQYF. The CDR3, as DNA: TGTGCCAGCAGCTTGTTTAGCGGGGGCGCGGATACGCAGTATTTT.

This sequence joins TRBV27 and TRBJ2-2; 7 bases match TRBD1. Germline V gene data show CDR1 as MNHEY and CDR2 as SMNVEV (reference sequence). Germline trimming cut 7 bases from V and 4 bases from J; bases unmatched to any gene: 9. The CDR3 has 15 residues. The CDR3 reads CASIPDRAGTGELFF. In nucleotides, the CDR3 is TGTGCCAGCATACCCGACAGGGCGGGCACCGGGGAGCTGTTTTTT.

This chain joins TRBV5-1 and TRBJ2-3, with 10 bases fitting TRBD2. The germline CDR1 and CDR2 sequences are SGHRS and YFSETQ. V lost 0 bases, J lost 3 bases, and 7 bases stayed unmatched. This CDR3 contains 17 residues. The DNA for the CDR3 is TGCGCCAGCAGCTTGGGGGTAGCGGGAGGTGAGACAGATACGCAGTATTTT. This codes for CASSLGVAGGETDTQYF.

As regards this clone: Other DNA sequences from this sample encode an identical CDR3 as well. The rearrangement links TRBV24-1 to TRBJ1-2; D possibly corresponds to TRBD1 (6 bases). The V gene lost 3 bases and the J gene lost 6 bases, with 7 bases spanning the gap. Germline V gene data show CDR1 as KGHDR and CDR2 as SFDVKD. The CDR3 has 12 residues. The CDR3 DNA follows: TGTGCCACCAGTGATGCAGGGGATGGCTACACCTTC. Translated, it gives CATSDAGDGYTF.

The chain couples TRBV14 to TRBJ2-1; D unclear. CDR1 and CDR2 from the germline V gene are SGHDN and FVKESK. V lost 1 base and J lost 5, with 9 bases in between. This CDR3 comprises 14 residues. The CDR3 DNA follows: TGTGCCAGCAGCCAAGGAAATAGAAACAATGAGCAGTTCTTC. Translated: CASSQGNRNNEQFF.

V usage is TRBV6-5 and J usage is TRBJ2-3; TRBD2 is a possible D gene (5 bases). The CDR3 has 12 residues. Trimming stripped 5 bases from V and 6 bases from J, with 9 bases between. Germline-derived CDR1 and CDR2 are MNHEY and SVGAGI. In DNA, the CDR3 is TGTGCCAGCAGTAAGAGGGCGGATACGCAGTATTTT. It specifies CASSKRADTQYF.

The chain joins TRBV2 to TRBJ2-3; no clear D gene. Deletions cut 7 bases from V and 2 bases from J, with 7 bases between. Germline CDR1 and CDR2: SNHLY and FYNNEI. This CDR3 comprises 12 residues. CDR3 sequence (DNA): TGTGCCAGCACTACTAACACAGATACGCAGTATTTT. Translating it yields CASTTNTDTQYF.

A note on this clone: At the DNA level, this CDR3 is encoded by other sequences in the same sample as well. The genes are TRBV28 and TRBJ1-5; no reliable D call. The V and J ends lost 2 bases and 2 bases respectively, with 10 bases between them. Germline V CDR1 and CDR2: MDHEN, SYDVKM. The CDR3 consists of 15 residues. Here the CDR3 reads CASSLEGRGNQPQHF. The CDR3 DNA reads TGTGCCAGCAGTTTAGAGGGTAGGGGCAATCAGCCCCAGCATTTT.

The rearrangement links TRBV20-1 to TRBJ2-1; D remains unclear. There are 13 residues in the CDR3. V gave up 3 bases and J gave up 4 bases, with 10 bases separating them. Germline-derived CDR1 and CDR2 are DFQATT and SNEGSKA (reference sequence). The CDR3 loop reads CSASPELYNEQFF. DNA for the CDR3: TGCAGTGCTAGTCCCGAACTTTACAATGAGCAGTTCTTC.

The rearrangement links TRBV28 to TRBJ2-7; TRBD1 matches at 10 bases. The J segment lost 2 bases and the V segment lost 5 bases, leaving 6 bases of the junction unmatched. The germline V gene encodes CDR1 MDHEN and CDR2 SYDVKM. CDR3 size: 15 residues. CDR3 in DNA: TGTGCCAGCAGTGCACACGGGACAGGGGCCTACGAGCAGTACTTC. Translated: CASSAHGTGAYEQYF.

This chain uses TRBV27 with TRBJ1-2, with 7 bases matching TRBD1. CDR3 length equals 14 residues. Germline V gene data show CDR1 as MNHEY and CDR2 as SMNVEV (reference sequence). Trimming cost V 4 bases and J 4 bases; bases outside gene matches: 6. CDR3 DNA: TGTGCCAGCAGTTCAGTCACAGGGGTCTATGGCTACACCTTC. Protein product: CASSSVTGVYGYTF.

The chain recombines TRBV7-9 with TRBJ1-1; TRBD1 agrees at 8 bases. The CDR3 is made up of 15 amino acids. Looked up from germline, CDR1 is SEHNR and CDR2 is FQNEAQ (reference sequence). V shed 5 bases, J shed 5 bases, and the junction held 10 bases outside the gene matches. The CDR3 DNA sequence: TGTGCCAGCAGCCAACATGGACAGGGAGGGACTGAAGCTTTCTTT. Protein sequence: CASSQHGQGGTEAFF.

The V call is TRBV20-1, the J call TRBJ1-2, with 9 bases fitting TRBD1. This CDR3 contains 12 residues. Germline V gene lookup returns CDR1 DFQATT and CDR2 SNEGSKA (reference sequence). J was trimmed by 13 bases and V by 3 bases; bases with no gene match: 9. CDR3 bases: TGCAGTGCTAGTGGGGGACAGGGTCCCATCACCTTC. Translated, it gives CSASGGQGPITF.